This T cell receptor (beta chain) was profiled in a study of radiotherapy plus CTLA-4 blockade in lung cancer (dated 2018 in TCRdb). Study-wide context: Among enrolled patients, under 20% had an objective response and approximately 30% reached disease control. Points the paper makes about the study in general: Increased serum interferon-beta after radiation, together with early dynamic changes in blood T cell clones, were reported to be the strongest predictors of response. TCR clones derived from tumors expanded in peripheral blood after treatment with radiotherapy and ipilimumab.

V is pruned by 10 bases and J by 5 bases, leaving 10 bases of the junction without a gene match. The CDR3 sequence holds 14 residues, the cysteine and phenylalanine included. Of all the DNA, just the CDR3 is kept, 42 bases in frame from base 1. CDR1 is given as MNHNS and CDR2 as SASEGT, both from the germline V gene. Focal radiation therapy combined with CTLA-4 blockade (ipilimumab) was tested in patients with chemo-refractory metastatic non-small-cell lung cancer. Of note for this clone: This clone's antigen is unknown. Nothing much larger sits one base from this clone, and base qualities are not available.

The library was made by the immunoSEQ multiplex PCR assay. This immuneACCESS table, as held by TCRdb, lists in-frame sequences with V and J called but not all clones. Of the missing ones, under half trace to an unresolved V gene in checked studies; the others have no known cause. Across this sample there are tens of thousands of clones, with roughly 70% seen only once. Jointly, the top ten make up just over 9.5% of the sample. This receptor chain uses TRBV6-1 and TRBJ2-5; the central 10 bases match TRBD2. The receptor comes from a human donor with non-small cell lung cancer who had stable disease on radiotherapy plus ipilimumab. Here the sequenced sample was peripheral blood, taken from a patient treated with radiotherapy plus ipilimumab. In nucleotides, the sequence is TGTGCCACACAGAGCGGGGGGGCCGGGGAGACCCAGTACTTC. Its protein reads: CATQSGGAGETQYF.